The 7 T cell receptor beta chains below come from one sample, sequenced in a study of cytomegalovirus exposure and HLA in healthy donors. This PCR relied on a set of 60 Vbeta primers and 13 Jbeta primers. The repertoire was sequenced with immunoSEQ multiplex PCR; TCRdb's copy has only in-frame clones and lacks some. The profile shows around 110,000 clones, around three quarters of them singletons. What was sequenced was PBMCs. The receptors derive from a man younger than 45 in good health and CMV-seropositive.

This rearrangement joins TRBV5-1 to TRBJ2-1; 9 nucleotides match TRBD2. CDR1 is SGHRS, CDR2 YFSETQ, per germline. Losses at the gene ends were 1 base for V and 8 bases for J; bases not matched to a gene: 7. The CDR3 is made up of 15 amino acids. The CDR3 protein is CASSLKAGGADEQFF. CDR3 nucleotides: TGCGCCAGCAGCTTGAAGGCGGGGGGGGCGGATGAGCAGTTCTTC.

In this sample, this clone turned up a few times. The CDR3 nucleotides are TGCGCCAGCAGCCAAGATTTACGCGTCCAGTACTTC. Translation gives CASSQDLRVQYF. The V gene is TRBV4-3, the J gene TRBJ2-7; D remains ambiguous. CDR1 is LGHNA and CDR2 is YSLEER in the germline V gene. This CDR3 comprises 12 residues. Trimming pared 0 bases from V and 10 bases from J, leaving 10 bases between.

V usage is TRBV5-1 and J usage is TRBJ2-3; 10 bases are shared with TRBD2. Per the germline V gene, CDR1 is SGHRS and CDR2 is YFSETQ. The CDR3 is made up of 15 amino acids. The V and J ends lost 6 bases and 4 bases, in that order; junction bases with no gene match: 8. Here the CDR3 DNA reads TGCGCCAGCACCATGAGCGGGAGGGGGGCAGATACGCAGTATTTT. This translates into CASTMSGRGADTQYF. The whole variable domain, filled in from reference TRBV5-1 and TRBJ2-3, reads KAGVTQTPRYLIKTRGQQVTLSCSPISGHRSVSWYQQTPGQGLQFLFEYFSETQRNKGNFPGRFSGRQFSNSRSEMNVSTLELGDSALYLCASTMSGRGADTQYFGPGTRLTVL.

A few counts support this clone. The chain recombines TRBV4-1 with TRBJ2-7; 9 bases match TRBD2. From germline, CDR1 is MGHRA and CDR2 YSYEKL. The CDR3 covers 17 residues. Trimming cost V 4 bases and J 2 bases; bases outside gene matches: 12. The CDR3 DNA sequence: TGCGCCAGCAGCCGCCAGGCTCGGACTAGCGTCCCCTACGAGCAGTACTTC. Encoded protein: CASSRQARTSVPYEQYF.

The chain is built from TRBV7-2 and TRBJ1-4; D may be TRBD1 (5 bases). Trimming cost V 1 base and J 12 bases, with 18 bases left between them. CDR3 length: 15 residues. Germline loops: CDR1 SGHTA, CDR2 FQGNSA. This CDR3 reads CASSLDVTEYGELFF. CDR3 bases: TGTGCCAGCAGCTTAGATGTGACAGAATATGGGGAACTGTTTTTT. Full variable domain (remainder filled in from reference TRBV7-2 and TRBJ1-4): GAGVSQSPSNKVTEKGKDVELRCDPISGHTALYWYRQSLGQGLEFLIYFQGNSAPDKSGLPSDRFSAERTGGSVSTLTIQRTQQEDSAVYLCASSLDVTEYGELFFGSGTQLSVL.

This chain joins TRBV21-1 and TRBJ2-7; TRBD1 is the table's D call, not checked against the DNA. TRBV21-1 constitutes a pseudogene. The CDR3 is made up of 19 amino acids. CDR3 nucleotide sequence: TGTGCCAGCAGCAATCAGGGGATTAGAGATAGAAGAGGGGCGAACGAGCAGTACTTC. It specifies CASSNQGIRDRRGANEQYF.

The chain couples TRBV29-1 to TRBJ2-5; TRBD2 agrees at 11 bases. The trim removed 5 bases at V and 1 base at J, leaving 12 bases unmatched. The CDR3 sequence is 17 residues long. CDR1 SQVTM and CDR2 ANQGSEA come from the germline V gene. The CDR3 protein is CSVRQSFSGGAQETQYF. In nucleotides, the CDR3 is TGCAGCGTTCGACAATCCTTTAGCGGGGGGGCCCAAGAGACCCAGTACTTC.